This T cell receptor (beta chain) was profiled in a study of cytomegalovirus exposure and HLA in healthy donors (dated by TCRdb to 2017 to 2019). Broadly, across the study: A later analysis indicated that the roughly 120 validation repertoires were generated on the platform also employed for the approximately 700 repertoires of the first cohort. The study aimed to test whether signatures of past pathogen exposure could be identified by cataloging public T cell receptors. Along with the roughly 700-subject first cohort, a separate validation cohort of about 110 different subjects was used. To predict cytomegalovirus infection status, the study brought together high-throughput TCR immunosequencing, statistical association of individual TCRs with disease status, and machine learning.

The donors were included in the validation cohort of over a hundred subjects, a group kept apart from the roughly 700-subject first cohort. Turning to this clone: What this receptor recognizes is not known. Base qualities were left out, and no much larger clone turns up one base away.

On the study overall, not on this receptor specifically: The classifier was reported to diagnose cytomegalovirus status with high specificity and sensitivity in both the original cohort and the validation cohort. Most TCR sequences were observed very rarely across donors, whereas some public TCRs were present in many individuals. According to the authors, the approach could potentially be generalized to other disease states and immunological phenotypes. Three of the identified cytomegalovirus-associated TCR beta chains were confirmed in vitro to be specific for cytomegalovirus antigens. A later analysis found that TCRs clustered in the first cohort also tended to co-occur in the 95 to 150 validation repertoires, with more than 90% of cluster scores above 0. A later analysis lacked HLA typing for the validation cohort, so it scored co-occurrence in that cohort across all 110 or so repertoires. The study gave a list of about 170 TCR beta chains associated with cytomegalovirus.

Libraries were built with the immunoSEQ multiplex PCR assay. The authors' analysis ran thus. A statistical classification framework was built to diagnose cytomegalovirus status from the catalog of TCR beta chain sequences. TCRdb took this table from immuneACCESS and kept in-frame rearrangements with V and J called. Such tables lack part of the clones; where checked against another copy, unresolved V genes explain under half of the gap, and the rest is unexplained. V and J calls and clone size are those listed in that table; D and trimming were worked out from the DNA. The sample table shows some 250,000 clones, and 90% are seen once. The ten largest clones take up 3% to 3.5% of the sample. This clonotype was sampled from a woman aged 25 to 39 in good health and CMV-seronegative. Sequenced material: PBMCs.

The CDR3 reads CASSRIQSNQPQHF. The nucleotide sequence is given as TGTGCCAGTAGTCGAATACAGAGCAATCAGCCCCAGCATTTT. The rearranged segments are TRBV19 and TRBJ1-5; the D gene cannot be named for sure. The CDR3 runs 14 amino acids, cysteine and phenylalanine included. Solely the CDR3 DNA is kept, with 42 bases framed from the first base. CDR1 LNHDA and CDR2 SQIVND are derived from the germline V gene (reference sequence). Trimming takes 5 bases from V and 1 base from J, and the germline ends sit 9 bases apart.